This T cell receptor beta chain is from a study of CD8 T cells in ankylosing spondylitis. Using quantitative 5'-RACE with molecular barcodes, the authors made TCR beta libraries. MiXCR, run by TCRdb on the 5' RACE reads, gives a single entry per CDR3 protein. The sample shows roughly 700,000 distinct CDR3 sequences, around 20% of them seen only once. Study results and limitations: Some motif variants were previously reported in reactive arthritis synovial fluid and blood. The authors found the disease-linked clones to be CD8+ and relatively rare in peripheral blood. Apparently characteristic of ankylosing spondylitis blood was a TCR beta motif (under ten highly homologous variants). Reported data indicate significant enrichment of disease-linked clones within matched ankylosing spondylitis synovial fluid.

With regard to this clonotype: Its antigen is unidentified.

This CDR3 spans 14 amino acids. V was clipped by 8 bases and J by 3 bases, with 17 bases between them. Material for sequencing was blood, either unsorted or a sorted T cell fraction (not recorded which). This sequence originates from a male donor with ankylosing spondylitis. The genes are TRBV12-3 or TRBV12-4 and TRBJ2-7, with D possibly being TRBD1 or TRBD2 (5 bases each). The DNA of the CDR3 is TGTGCCAGCGCCTCTCCCGGGGCAGGCTACGAGCAGTACTTC. The encoded protein is CASASPGAGYEQYF.